This T cell receptor beta chain emerged from a study of CD8+CD57+ T cells in acquired aplastic anemia. CD8+CD57+ cell expansion, shown by flow cytometry, had occurred in the patients selected for sequencing. In all patients, the disease was severe acquired aplastic anemia. Untreated patients provided the blood samples, with no therapy given before sampling. The V and J ends lost 2 bases and 4 bases, in that order; junction bases with no gene match: 3. The CDR3 loop spans 14 amino acids. From germline, CDR1 is DFQATT and CDR2 SNEGSKA (reference sequence). Study-wide results and limits: Both patients and controls carried the same twenty-nine CD8+ CDR3 sequences. CD8+ Simpson's diversity did not differ significantly between patients and controls.

Concerning this clonotype: Its specificity is unknown.

Using genomic DNA as the template, TCR beta VDJ and CDR3 profiling was carried out. TCRdb reanalysed the reads using MiXCR and keeps one entry per CDR3 protein. The data contain roughly 250,000 distinct CDR3 sequences, 82% of them singletons. Sequenced: sorted CD4+, CD8+, or CD8+CD57+ T cells (not recorded which) from PBMCs. The rearrangement links TRBV20-1 to TRBJ2-1, with 9 bases fitting TRBD2. This receptor was taken from a human donor with aplastic anemia. CDR3 bases: TGCAGTGCTAGACCACTAGCGGGTTACAATGAGCAGTTCTTC. It specifies CSARPLAGYNEQFF.